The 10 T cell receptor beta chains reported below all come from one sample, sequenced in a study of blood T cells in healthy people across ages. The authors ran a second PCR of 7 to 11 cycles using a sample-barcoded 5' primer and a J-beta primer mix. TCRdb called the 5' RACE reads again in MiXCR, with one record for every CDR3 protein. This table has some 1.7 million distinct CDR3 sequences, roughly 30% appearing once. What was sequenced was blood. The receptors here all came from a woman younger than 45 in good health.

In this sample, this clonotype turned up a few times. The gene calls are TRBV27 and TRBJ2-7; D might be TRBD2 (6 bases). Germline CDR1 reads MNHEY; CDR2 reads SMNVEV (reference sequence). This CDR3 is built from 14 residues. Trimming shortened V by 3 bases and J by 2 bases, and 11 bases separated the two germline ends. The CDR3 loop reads CASSLSPGAYEQYF. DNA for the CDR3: TGTGCCAGCAGTTTGTCCCCGGGAGCCTACGAGCAGTACTTC.

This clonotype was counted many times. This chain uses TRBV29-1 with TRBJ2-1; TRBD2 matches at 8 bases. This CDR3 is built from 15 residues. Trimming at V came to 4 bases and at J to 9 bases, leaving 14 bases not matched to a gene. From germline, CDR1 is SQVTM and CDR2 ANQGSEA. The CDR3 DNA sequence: TGCAGCGTTGTGGCGCCCCCGGGACTAGTGGGTGAGCAGTTCTTC. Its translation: CSVVAPPGLVGEQFF.

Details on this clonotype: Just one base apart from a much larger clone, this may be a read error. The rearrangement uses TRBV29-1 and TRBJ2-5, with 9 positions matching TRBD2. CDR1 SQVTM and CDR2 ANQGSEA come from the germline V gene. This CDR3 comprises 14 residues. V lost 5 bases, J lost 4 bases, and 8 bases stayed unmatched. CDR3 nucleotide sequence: TGCAGCGTTCCGGCGGGGGGGTACCCAGAGACCCAGTACTTC. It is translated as CSVPAGGYPETQYF.

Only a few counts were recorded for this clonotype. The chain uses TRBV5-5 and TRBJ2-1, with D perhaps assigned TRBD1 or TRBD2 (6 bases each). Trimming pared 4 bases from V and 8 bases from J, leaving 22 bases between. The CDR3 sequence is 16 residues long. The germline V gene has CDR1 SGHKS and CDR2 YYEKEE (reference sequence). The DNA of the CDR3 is TGTGCCAGCAGCCAGTTGGGGGGCCACCAACTGTATGAGCAGTTCTTC. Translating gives CASSQLGGHQLYEQFF.

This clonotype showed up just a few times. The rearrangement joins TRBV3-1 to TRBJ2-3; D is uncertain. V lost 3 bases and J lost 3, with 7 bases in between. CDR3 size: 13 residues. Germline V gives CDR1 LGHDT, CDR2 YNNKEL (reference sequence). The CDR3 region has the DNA TGTGCCAGCAGCCACCTTGGAACAGATACGCAGTATTTT. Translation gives CASSHLGTDTQYF.

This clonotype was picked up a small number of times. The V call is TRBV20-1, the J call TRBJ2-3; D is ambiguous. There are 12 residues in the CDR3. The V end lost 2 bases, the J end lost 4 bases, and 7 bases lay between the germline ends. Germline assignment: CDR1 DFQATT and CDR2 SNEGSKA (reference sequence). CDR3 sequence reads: CSARRSADTQYF. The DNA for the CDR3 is TGCAGTGCTAGACGTAGTGCAGATACGCAGTATTTT.

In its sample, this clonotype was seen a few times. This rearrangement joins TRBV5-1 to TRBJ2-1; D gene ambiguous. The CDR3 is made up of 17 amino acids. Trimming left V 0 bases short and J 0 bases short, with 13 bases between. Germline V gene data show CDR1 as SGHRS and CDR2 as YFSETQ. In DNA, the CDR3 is TGCGCCAGCAGCTTGGAGGTACTACCGAGCTCCTACAATGAGCAGTTCTTC. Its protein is CASSLEVLPSSYNEQFF.

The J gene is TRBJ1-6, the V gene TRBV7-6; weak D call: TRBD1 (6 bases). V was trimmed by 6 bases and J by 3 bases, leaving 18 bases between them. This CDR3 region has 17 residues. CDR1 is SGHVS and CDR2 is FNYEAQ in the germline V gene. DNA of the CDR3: TGTGCCAGCAGTTTATCCGCGGACAGAAGCTATAATTCACCCCTCCACTTT. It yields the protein CASSLSADRSYNSPLHF.

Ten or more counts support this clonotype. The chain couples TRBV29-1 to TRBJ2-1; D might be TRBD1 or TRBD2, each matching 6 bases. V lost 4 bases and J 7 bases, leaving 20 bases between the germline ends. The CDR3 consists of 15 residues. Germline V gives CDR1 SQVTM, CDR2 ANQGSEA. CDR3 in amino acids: CSVGRGETTANEQFF. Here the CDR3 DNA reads TGCAGCGTTGGGAGGGGGGAAACAACCGCGAATGAGCAGTTCTTC.

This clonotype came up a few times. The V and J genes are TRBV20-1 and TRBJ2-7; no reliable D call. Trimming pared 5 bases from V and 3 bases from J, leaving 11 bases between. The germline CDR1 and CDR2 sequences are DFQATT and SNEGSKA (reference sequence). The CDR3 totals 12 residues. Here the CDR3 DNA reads TGCAGTGCTGTGTCTGAGGTCTACGAGCAGTACTTC. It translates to CSAVSEVYEQYF.